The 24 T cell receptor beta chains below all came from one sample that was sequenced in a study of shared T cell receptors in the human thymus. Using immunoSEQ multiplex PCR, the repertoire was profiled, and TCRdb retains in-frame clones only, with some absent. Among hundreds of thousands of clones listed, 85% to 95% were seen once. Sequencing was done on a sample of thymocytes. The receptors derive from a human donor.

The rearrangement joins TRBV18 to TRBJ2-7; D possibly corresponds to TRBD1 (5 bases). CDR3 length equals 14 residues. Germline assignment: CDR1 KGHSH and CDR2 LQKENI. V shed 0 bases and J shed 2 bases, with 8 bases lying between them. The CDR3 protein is CASSPPTGTYEQYF. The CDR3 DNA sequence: TGTGCCAGCTCACCACCCACAGGTACCTACGAGCAGTACTTC.

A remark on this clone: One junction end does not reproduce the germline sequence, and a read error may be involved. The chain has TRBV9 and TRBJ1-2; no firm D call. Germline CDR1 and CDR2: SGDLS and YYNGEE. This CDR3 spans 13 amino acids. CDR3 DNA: TGTGCCAACAGCAAGCGACGGCGGGATGGCTACACCTTC. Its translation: CANSKRRRDGYTF.

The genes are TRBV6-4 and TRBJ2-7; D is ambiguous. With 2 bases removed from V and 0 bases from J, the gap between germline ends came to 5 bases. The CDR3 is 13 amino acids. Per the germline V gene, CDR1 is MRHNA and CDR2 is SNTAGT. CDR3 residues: CASSDESSYEQYF. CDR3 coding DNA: TGTGCCAGCAGTGACGAAAGCTCCTACGAGCAGTACTTC.

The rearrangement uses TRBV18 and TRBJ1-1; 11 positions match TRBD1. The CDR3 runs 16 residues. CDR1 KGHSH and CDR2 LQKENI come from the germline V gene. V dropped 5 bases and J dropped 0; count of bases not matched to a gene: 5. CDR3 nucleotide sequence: TGTGCCAGCTCATCAGGACAGGGGGCTATGAACACTGAAGCTTTCTTT. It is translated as CASSSGQGAMNTEAFF.

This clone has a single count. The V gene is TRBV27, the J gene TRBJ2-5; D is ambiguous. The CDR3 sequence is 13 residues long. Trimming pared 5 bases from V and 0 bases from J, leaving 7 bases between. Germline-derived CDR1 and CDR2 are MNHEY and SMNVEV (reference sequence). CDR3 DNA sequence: TGTGCCAGCAGTGGAGAGTACCAAGAGACCCAGTACTTC. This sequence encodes CASSGEYQETQYF.

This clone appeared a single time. This CDR3 is CASSLGGVRPINYGYTF. The CDR3 DNA sequence: TGTGCCAGCAGCTTAGGAGGGGTACGGCCGATTAACTATGGCTACACCTTC. This chain joins TRBV7-2 and TRBJ1-2; TRBD1 might be the D (5 bases). V lost 1 base to trimming and J lost 1 base, with 16 bases between them. Germline CDR1 SGHTA, CDR2 FQGNSA. The CDR3 contains 17 residues.

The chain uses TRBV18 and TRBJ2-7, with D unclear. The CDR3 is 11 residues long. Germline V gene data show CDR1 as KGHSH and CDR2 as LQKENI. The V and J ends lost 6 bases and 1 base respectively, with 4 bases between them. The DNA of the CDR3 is TGTGCCAGCTCGTTTTCCTACGAGCAGTACTTC. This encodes CASSFSYEQYF.

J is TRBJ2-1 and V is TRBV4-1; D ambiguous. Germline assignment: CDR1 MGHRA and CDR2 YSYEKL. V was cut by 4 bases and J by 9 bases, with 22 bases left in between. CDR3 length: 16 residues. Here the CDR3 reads CASSRIGVGQITEQFF. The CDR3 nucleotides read TGCGCCAGCAGCCGTATTGGGGTGGGCCAAATTACTGAGCAGTTCTTC.

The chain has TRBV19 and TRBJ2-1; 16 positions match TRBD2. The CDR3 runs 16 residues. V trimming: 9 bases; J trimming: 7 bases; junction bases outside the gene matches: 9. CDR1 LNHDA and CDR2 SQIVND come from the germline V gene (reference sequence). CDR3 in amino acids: CASAGTSGRAGNEQFF. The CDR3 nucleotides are TGTGCCAGCGCTGGGACTAGCGGGAGGGCCGGAAATGAGCAGTTCTTC. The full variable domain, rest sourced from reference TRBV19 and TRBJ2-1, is DGGITQSPKYLFRKEGQNVTLSCEQNLNHDAMYWYRQDPGQGLRLIYYSQIVNDFQKGDIAEGYSVSREKKESFPLTVTSAQKNPTAFYLCASAGTSGRAGNEQFFGPGTRLTVL.

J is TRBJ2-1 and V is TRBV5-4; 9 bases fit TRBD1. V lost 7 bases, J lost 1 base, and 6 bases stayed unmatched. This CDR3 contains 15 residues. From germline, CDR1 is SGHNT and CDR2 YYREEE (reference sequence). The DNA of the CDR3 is TGTGCCAGCGACTCCGGGACAGGGTCCTACAATGAGCAGTTCTTC. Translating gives CASDSGTGSYNEQFF.

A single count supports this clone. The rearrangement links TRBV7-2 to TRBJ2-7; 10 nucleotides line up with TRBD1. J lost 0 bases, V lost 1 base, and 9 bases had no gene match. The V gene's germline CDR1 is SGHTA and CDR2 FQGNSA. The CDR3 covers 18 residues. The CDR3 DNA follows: TGTGCCAGCAGCTTAGAGGACAGGGGGTCAGGTCTCTCCTACGAGCAGTACTTC. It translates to CASSLEDRGSGLSYEQYF.

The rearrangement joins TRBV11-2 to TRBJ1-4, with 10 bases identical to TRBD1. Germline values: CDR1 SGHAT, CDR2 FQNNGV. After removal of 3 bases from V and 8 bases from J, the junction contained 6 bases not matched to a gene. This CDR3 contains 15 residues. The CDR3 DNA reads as TGTGCCAGCAGCTTTCGACAGGGGGCGGTGGAAAAACTGTTTTTT. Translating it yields CASSFRQGAVEKLFF.

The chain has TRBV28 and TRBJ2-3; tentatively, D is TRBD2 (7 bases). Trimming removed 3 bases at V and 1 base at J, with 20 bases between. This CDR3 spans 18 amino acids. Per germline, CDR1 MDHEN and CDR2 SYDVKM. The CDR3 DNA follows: TGTGCCAGCAGTTTGGGCAGGGGAGGGCCCTCTGGCACAGATACGCAGTATTTT. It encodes CASSLGRGGPSGTDTQYF.

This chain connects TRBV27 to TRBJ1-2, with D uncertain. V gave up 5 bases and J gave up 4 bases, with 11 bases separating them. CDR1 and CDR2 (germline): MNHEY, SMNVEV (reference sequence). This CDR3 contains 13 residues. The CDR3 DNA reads TGTGCCAGCAGTGCCTCCGGTACCTATGGCTACACCTTC. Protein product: CASSASGTYGYTF.

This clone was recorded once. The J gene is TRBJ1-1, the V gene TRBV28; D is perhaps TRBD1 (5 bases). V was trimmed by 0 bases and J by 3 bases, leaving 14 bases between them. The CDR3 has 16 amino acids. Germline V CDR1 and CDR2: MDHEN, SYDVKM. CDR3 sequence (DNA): TGTGCCAGCAGTTTATGCGTGAGGGGCCTTGACACTGAAGCTTTCTTT. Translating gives CASSLCVRGLDTEAFF.

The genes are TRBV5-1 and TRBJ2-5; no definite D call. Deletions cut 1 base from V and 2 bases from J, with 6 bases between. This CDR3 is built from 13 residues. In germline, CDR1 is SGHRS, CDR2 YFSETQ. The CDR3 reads CASSLSSQETQYF. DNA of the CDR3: TGCGCCAGCAGCTTGTCTAGTCAAGAGACCCAGTACTTC.

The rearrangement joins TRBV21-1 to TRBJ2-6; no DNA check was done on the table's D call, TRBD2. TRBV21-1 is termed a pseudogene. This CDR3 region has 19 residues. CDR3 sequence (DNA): TGTGCCAGCGGCTTCTTTAGAGCGGGAGGGCCCCTCGGGGCCAACGTCCTGACTTTC. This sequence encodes CASGFFRAGGPLGANVLTF.

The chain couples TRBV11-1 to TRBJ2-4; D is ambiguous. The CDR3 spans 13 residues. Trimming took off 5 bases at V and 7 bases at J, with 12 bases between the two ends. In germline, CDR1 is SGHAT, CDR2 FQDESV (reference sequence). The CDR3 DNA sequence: TGTGCCAGCAGCCCGCCGTATTGTAACATTCAGTACTTC. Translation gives CASSPPYCNIQYF.

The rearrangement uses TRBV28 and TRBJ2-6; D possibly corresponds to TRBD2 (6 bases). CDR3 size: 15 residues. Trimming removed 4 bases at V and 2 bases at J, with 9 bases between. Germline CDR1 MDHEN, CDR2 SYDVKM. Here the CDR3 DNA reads TGTGCCAGCAGTTCCCGGACTACTGGGGCCAACGTCCTGACTTTC. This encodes CASSSRTTGANVLTF.

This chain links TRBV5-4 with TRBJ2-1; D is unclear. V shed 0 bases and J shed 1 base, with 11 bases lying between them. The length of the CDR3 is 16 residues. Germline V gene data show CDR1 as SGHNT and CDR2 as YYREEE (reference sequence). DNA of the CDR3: TGTGCCAGCAGCTTGGTTGCCCCGCCTTCCTACAATGAGCAGTTCTTC. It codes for CASSLVAPPSYNEQFF.

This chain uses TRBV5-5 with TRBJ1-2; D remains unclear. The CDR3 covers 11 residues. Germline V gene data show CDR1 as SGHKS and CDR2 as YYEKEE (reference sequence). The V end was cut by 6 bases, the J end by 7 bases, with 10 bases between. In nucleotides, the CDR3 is TGTGCCAGCACTCTCTTGGGTGGCTACACCTTC. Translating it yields CASTLLGGYTF.

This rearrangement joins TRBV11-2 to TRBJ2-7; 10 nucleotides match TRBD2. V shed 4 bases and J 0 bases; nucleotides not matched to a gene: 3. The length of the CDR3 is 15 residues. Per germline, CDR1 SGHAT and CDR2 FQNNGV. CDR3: CASSWTSGNSYEQYF. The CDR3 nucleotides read TGTGCCAGCAGCTGGACTAGCGGTAACTCCTACGAGCAGTACTTC.

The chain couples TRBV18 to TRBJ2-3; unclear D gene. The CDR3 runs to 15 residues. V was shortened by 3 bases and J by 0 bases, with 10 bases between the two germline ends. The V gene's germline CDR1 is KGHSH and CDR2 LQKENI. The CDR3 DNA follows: TGTGCCAGCTCACCCGGCAGGTCTAGCACAGATACGCAGTATTTT. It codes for CASSPGRSSTDTQYF.

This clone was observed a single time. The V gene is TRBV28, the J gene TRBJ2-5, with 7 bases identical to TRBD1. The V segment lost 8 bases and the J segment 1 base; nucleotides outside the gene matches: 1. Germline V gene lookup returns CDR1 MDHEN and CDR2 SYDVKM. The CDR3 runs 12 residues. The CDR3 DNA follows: TGTGCCAGCGGACAGGCCCAAGAGACCCAGTACTTC. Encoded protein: CASGQAQETQYF.